This T cell receptor (beta chain) was recorded in a study of blood T cell repertoires in COVID-19. About the research overall: The study drew acute and convalescent COVID-19 samples from the United States, Italy and Spain. PBMCs, B-cell-depleted T cells, or T cells provided the cDNA or gDNA that made up the material.

Assay used: immunoSEQ multiplex PCR; TCRdb lists only in-frame clones, some missing. The sample has 300,000 to 350,000 clones, roughly 90% seen once; the top ten hold over 0.8%. The study recruited people aged 18 to 89 years across more than 20 US areas. Self-reported history from a screening survey and questionnaire set each donor's cohort. The length of the CDR3 is 16 residues. The germline gives CDR1 LNHDA, CDR2 SQIVND (reference sequence). V lost 1 base to trimming and J lost 4 bases, with 16 bases between them. This clonotype was sampled from a woman in her 30s who had recovered from COVID-19. Sequenced sample: PBMCs or T cells enriched from blood (not recorded which). The chain links TRBV19 to TRBJ1-2; tentatively, D is TRBD1 (5 bases). As DNA, the CDR3 is TGTGCCAGTAGTATAGGGTTTGCGGACACCACCTATGGCTACACCTTC. Amino acids: CASSIGFADTTYGYTF.